Listed here are 27 T cell receptor beta chains from one sample, sequenced in a study of CD8+CD57+ T cells in acquired aplastic anemia. The use of genomic DNA as template underpinned the TCR beta VDJ and CDR3 profiling. TCRdb reanalysed the reads using MiXCR and keeps one entry per CDR3 protein. The repertoire holds about 80,000 distinct CDR3 sequences, with under 50% as singletons. The sequencing input was sorted CD4+, CD8+, or CD8+CD57+ T cells (not recorded which) from PBMCs. The receptors here all came from a human donor in good health, serving as a control.

This clonotype occurred many times. The chain combines TRBV7-9 with TRBJ1-5; unclear D gene. The germline V and J ends were trimmed by 2 bases and 6 bases, with 8 bases remaining between them. The V gene's germline CDR1 is SEHNR and CDR2 FQNEAQ (reference sequence). The CDR3 totals 13 residues. The CDR3 DNA follows: TGTGCCAGCAGCTTAACTGAGGGTCAGCCCCAGCATTTT. This encodes CASSLTEGQPQHF.

As regards this clonotype: Being one base from a much bigger clone, this may be a read error. The rearrangement joins TRBV20-1 to TRBJ2-1, with D unresolved. The CDR3 contains 15 residues. The V gene's germline CDR1 is DFQATT and CDR2 SNEGSKA (reference sequence). CDR3 in amino acids: CSASSLLELRDEQSF. Here the CDR3 DNA reads TGCAGTGCTAGTAGCCTTCTGGAGTTAAGGGATGAGCAGTCCTTC.

This chain uses TRBV2 with TRBJ1-4; the D is unclear. The germline V and J ends were trimmed by 6 bases and 0 bases, with 11 bases remaining between them. CDR1 and CDR2 (germline): SNHLY, FYNNEI. The CDR3 length is 15 residues. The CDR3 loop reads CASRLSVPTNEKLFF. The CDR3 DNA reads as TGTGCCAGCAGGCTTTCTGTTCCAACTAATGAAAAACTGTTTTTT.

A note on this clonotype: A read error may produce the germline difference seen at one junction end. The chain is built from TRBV7-3 and TRBJ1-2; 11 bases match TRBD1. Looked up from germline, CDR1 is SGHTA and CDR2 is FQGTGA. The CDR3 is made up of 13 amino acids. CDR3 sequence reads: CASSSRDRGSLSF. DNA of the CDR3: TGTGCCAGCAGCTCCCGGGACAGGGGGAGTTTAAGCTTC. The variable domain in full, completed from reference TRBV7-3 and TRBJ1-2, reads GAGVSQTPSNKVTEKGKYVELRCDPISGHTALYWYRQSLGQGPEFLIYFQGTGAADDSGLPNDRFFAVRPEGSVSTLKIQRTERGDSAVYLCASSSRDRGSLSFGSGTRLTVV.

The sample holds many counts of this clonotype. The chain recombines TRBV10-2 with TRBJ2-7; D remains ambiguous. Trimming pared 0 bases from V and 3 bases from J, leaving 3 bases between. From germline, CDR1 is WSHSY and CDR2 SAAADI. This CDR3 is 12 amino acids long. The CDR3 DNA sequence: TGCGCCAGCAGTGAGTCGCTCTACGAGCAGTACTTC. This translates into CASSESLYEQYF.

This chain joins TRBV10-3 and TRBJ1-1, with TRBD1 matching 7 bases. The V gene end was trimmed by 3 bases and the J gene end by 8 bases; junction bases not matched to a gene: 9. The CDR3 covers 14 residues. Germline V gene lookup returns CDR1 ENHRY and CDR2 SYGVKD. CDR3 residues: CAISDRDSPSEAFF. The CDR3 DNA follows: TGTGCCATCAGTGATCGGGACAGTCCCTCGGAAGCTTTCTTT.

Sample share makes this clonotype medium-sized (0.01 to 0.1%). V usage is TRBV13 and J usage is TRBJ2-7; 9 bases map to TRBD1. V lost 2 bases to trimming and J lost 3 bases; unmatched junction nucleotides: 2. The CDR3 runs 14 residues. Germline V gene lookup returns CDR1 PRHDT and CDR2 FYEKMQ (reference sequence). Here the CDR3 DNA reads TGTGCCAGCAGCTTAAGGACAGGGGACTACGAGCAGTACTTC. Amino acids: CASSLRTGDYEQYF.

This clonotype was found many times. CDR3 sequence (DNA): TGCAGTGCCAGGACCGGGACTAGCGCCTCAGAGACCCAGTACTTC. It specifies CSARTGTSASETQYF. This chain joins TRBV20-1 and TRBJ2-5; TRBD2 matches at 10 bases. The junction had 11 bases not matched to a gene; V was cut back by 6 bases and J by 4 bases. This CDR3 region has 15 residues. The V gene's germline CDR1 is DFQATT and CDR2 SNEGSKA (reference sequence).

The chain recombines TRBV24-1 with TRBJ2-3, with TRBD1 as a possible D gene (5 bases). CDR3 length: 15 residues. The V gene's germline CDR1 is KGHDR and CDR2 SFDVKD. V lost 6 bases and J lost 1, with 13 bases in between. The CDR3 nucleotides are TGTGCCACCAGTCAAGGTGTCAGGGGCACAGATACGCAGTATTTT. This codes for CATSQGVRGTDTQYF.

This clonotype has a count of ten or more. This chain joins TRBV7-9 and TRBJ1-2, with TRBD1 as a possible D gene (5 bases). The V end lost 10 bases, the J end lost 2 bases, and 17 bases lay between the germline ends. This CDR3 is 14 amino acids long. Germline V CDR1 and CDR2: SEHNR, FQNEAQ (reference sequence). CDR3 region: CATDVGAANYGYTF. The CDR3 DNA is TGTGCCACTGACGTCGGGGCAGCCAACTATGGCTACACCTTC.

This clonotype was picked up a small number of times. This chain joins TRBV27 and TRBJ1-1, with D perhaps TRBD1 (6 bases). CDR1 is MNHEY and CDR2 is SMNVEV in the germline V gene (reference sequence). Trimming left V 6 bases short and J 0 bases short, with 14 bases between. This CDR3 region has 15 residues. CDR3 in DNA: TGTGCCAGCAGCCCCCTGGGGGCTATGAACACTGAAGCTTTCTTT. Translated: CASSPLGAMNTEAFF.

The CDR3 loop is CSALRVGTDTQYF. DNA for the CDR3: TGCAGTGCTCTCAGGGTCGGCACAGATACGCAGTATTTT. The gene calls are TRBV20-1 and TRBJ2-3; possible D gene TRBD1, 5 bases. This CDR3 is built from 13 residues. V was clipped by 5 bases and J by 1 base, with 10 bases between them. Germline CDR1 and CDR2: DFQATT and SNEGSKA (reference sequence).

Only a few counts were recorded for this clonotype. Here the CDR3 reads CASRDPSDTQYF. The CDR3 nucleotides are TGTGCCAGCAGGGACCCCTCGGATACGCAGTATTTT. V gene TRBV25-1 combines with J gene TRBJ2-3; D gene unclear. Trimming took off 6 bases at V and 6 bases at J, with 10 bases between the two ends. Germline CDR1 MGHDK, CDR2 SYGVNS. The CDR3 contains 12 residues.

At least ten counts were recorded for this clonotype. The rearrangement uses TRBV2 and TRBJ1-6; no clear D gene. The CDR3 spans 17 residues. V lost 8 bases, J lost 7 bases, and 24 bases lay in between. Germline-derived CDR1 and CDR2 are SNHLY and FYNNEI. CDR3 nucleotide sequence: TGTGCCAGCGAGACGGGCCACTCACGCCTGCTCAATTCACCCCTCCACTTT. Protein product: CASETGHSRLLNSPLHF.

Turning to this clonotype: At one end, the junction sequence differs from germline, possibly due to a read error. The chain uses TRBV15 and TRBJ2-3; D is perhaps TRBD1 (5 bases). This CDR3 spans 13 amino acids. The germline gives CDR1 LNHNV, CDR2 YYDKDF (reference sequence). The CDR3 sequence is CATSREVTGTQYF. CDR3 sequence (DNA): TGTGCCACCAGCAGAGAAGTCACAGGTACGCAGTATTTT.

This clonotype was seen a few times. The chain couples TRBV28 to TRBJ1-5, with D unclear. Per germline, CDR1 MDHEN and CDR2 SYDVKM. Trimming removed 6 bases from V and 0 bases from J, with 9 bases in between. CDR3 length: 14 residues. The CDR3 sequence: CASSRMISNQPQHF. The CDR3 nucleotides are TGTGCCAGCAGCCGTATGATTAGCAATCAGCCCCAGCATTTT.

The genes are TRBV6-5 and TRBJ1-2, with D tentatively TRBD1 (5 bases). This CDR3 contains 16 residues. CDR1 is MNHEY and CDR2 is SVGAGI in the germline V gene. Deletions cut 0 bases from V and 0 bases from J, with 11 bases between. The CDR3 sequence: CASSYSGDVANYGYTF. The CDR3 DNA follows: TGTGCCAGCAGTTACTCCGGGGACGTAGCTAACTATGGCTACACCTTC.

Of note for this clonotype: This could be a read error, since a much larger clone is one nucleotide away. J is TRBJ1-1 and V is TRBV20-1; D gene uncertain. This CDR3 spans 13 amino acids. Germline V CDR1 and CDR2: DFQATT, SNEGSKA (reference sequence). The CDR3 nucleotides read TGCAGTGCCTCGGACGGAGTGAACACTGTAGCTTTCTTT. Translated, it gives CSASDGVNTVAFF.

V gene TRBV5-1 combines with J gene TRBJ2-1; D is possibly TRBD2 (5 bases). The CDR3 runs to 12 residues. V lost 4 bases, J lost 8 bases, and 10 bases lay in between. The V gene's germline CDR1 is SGHRS and CDR2 YFSETQ. The CDR3, as DNA: TGCGCCAGCAGCCCGGGATCTGATGAGCAGTTCTTC. It specifies CASSPGSDEQFF.

This clonotype was counted ten times or more. The chain employs TRBV10-2 and TRBJ2-1; possibly TRBD1 or TRBD2 for D (6 bases each). The CDR3 runs to 13 residues. Trimming shortened V by 8 bases and J by 1 base, and 9 bases separated the two germline ends. Looked up from germline, CDR1 is WSHSY and CDR2 is SAAADI. DNA of the CDR3: TGCGCCAGCGAGGGGGGATCCTACAATGAGCAGTTCTTC. It is translated as CASEGGSYNEQFF.

Here the CDR3 reads CSVDSTGANYGYTF. CDR3 DNA sequence: TGCAGCGTTGACTCGACAGGAGCTAACTATGGCTACACCTTC. The gene calls are TRBV29-1 and TRBJ1-2, with TRBD1 as a possible D gene (6 bases). The CDR3 has 14 amino acids. Germline V lookup: CDR1 SQVTM, CDR2 ANQGSEA. Trimming removed 3 bases from V and 0 bases from J, with 11 bases in between.

The chain uses TRBV20-1 and TRBJ1-2; the D is unclear. The CDR3 consists of 15 residues. Deletions cut 5 bases from V and 5 bases from J, with 21 bases between. Germline-derived CDR1 and CDR2 are DFQATT and SNEGSKA (reference sequence). CDR3 DNA: TGCAGTGCTCCCTCTGGCGGATCCCGGGGTTATGGCTACACCTTC. Translated: CSAPSGGSRGYGYTF.

This sequence joins TRBV11-2 and TRBJ2-3; 9 bases agree with TRBD2. Per the germline V gene, CDR1 is SGHAT and CDR2 is FQNNGV. V was clipped by 8 bases and J by 11 bases; unmatched bases: 17. There are 15 residues in the CDR3. The DNA for the CDR3 is TGTGCCAGCTCCTACCCTAGCGGGGAGAACAATGAGCAGTATTTT. This encodes CASSYPSGENNEQYF. Looking up the rest from reference TRBV11-2 and TRBJ2-3 gives the full variable domain: EAGVAQSPRYKIIEKRQSVAFWCNPISGHATLYWYQQILGQGPKLLIQFQNNGVVDDSQLPKDRFSAERLKGVDSTLKIQPAKLEDSAVYLCASSYPSGENNEQYFGPGTRLTVL.

This clonotype was detected only a few times. A much bigger clone sits one base away, suggesting this may be a read error. V usage is TRBV7-6 and J usage is TRBJ2-7; maybe TRBD2 (7 bases). The CDR3 loop spans 14 amino acids. Germline V gives CDR1 SGHVS, CDR2 FNYEAQ. Trimming shortened V by 8 bases and J by 6 bases, and 20 bases separated the two germline ends. CDR3 DNA sequence: TGTGCCAGCGGTGGGGGGGGCATAGAAAGCGAGCAGTACTTC. Encoded protein: CASGGGGIESEQYF.

The V gene is TRBV19, the J gene TRBJ2-1; 11 positions agree with TRBD2. CDR1 is LNHDA, CDR2 SQIVND, per germline (reference sequence). V gave up 6 bases and J gave up 6 bases; unmatched junction bases: 13. CDR3 size: 17 residues. CDR3 sequence reads: CASSLGGSGGAGNEQFF. The CDR3 DNA sequence: TGTGCCAGTAGCCTTGGAGGTAGCGGGGGGGCGGGCAATGAGCAGTTCTTC.

This clonotype was found once. The chain combines TRBV11-1 with TRBJ2-5; D not certain. Germline assignment: CDR1 SGHAT and CDR2 FQDESV (reference sequence). The CDR3 is made up of 19 amino acids. Trimming stripped 1 base from V and 5 bases from J, with 26 bases between. The CDR3 bases are TGTGCCAGCAGCTTAGATAGAGTCTCTTGGGGTGCGGATCGGGAGACCCAGTACTTC. Translated: CASSLDRVSWGADRETQYF.

This chain joins TRBV6-1 and TRBJ1-5; D call uncertain. The CDR3 is 17 residues long. CDR1 is MNHNS and CDR2 is SASEGT in the germline V gene. V lost 0 bases to trimming and J lost 0 bases, with 12 bases between them. CDR3 region: CASSEASRRDSNQPQHF. DNA of the CDR3: TGTGCCAGCAGTGAAGCGTCGAGGCGGGATAGCAATCAGCCCCAGCATTTT.